One sample yielded the 3 T cell receptor beta chains listed below, sequenced in a study of naive and memory T cell subsets. An equimolar mix of two oligonucleotides served as the beta constant-region primer for TRBC1 and TRBC2. Using its own MiXCR run on the UMI-ligation and nested PCR reads, TCRdb lists one record per CDR3 protein. Of some 150,000 distinct CDR3 sequences in the sample, around 15% are singletons; the top ten hold roughly 0.14%. The sample was naive CD4+ T cells from blood. These receptors were taken from a human donor in good health.

V usage is TRBV7-9 and J usage is TRBJ2-2, with a tentative D call TRBD1 (5 bases). The CDR3 has 15 amino acids. Trimming took off 5 bases at V and 0 bases at J, with 10 bases between the two ends. Germline loops: CDR1 SEHNR, CDR2 FQNEAQ (reference sequence). CDR3 nucleotide sequence: TGTGCCAGCAGCCACATGGACACGAACACCGGGGAGCTGTTTTTT. Its translation is CASSHMDTNTGELFF.

The gene calls are TRBV7-6 and TRBJ2-7; D unclear. CDR3 length: 15 amino acids. Germline CDR1 SGHVS, CDR2 FNYEAQ. Trimming shortened V by 5 bases and J by 4 bases, and 18 bases separated the two germline ends. CDR3 residues: CASSPRTTGPYEQYF. For the CDR3, the DNA is TGTGCCAGCAGCCCCCGGACCACTGGGCCTTACGAGCAGTACTTC.

This clonotype was picked up a small number of times. The chain recombines TRBV7-8 with TRBJ2-7; D is possibly TRBD2 (6 bases). Germline V gene data show CDR1 as SGHVS and CDR2 as FQNEAQ. The length of the CDR3 is 16 residues. Between the trimmed V and J ends, which lost 2 bases and 2 bases, there was a span of 16 bases. The CDR3 reads CASSLFRPSGAYEQYF. The CDR3 DNA is TGTGCCAGCAGCTTATTTCGGCCCTCGGGGGCCTACGAGCAGTACTTC.